The TCR beta chain described here comes from a study of CD8 T cells in ankylosing spondylitis. TCRdb re-called the 5' RACE reads through MiXCR, storing one row per CDR3 protein. The sample lists roughly 69,000 distinct CDR3 sequences, about 5% occurring once. Ten or more counts support this clonotype. Its cognate antigen is unknown. With 5 bases removed from V and 13 bases from J, the gap between germline ends came to 15 bases. Germline loops: CDR1 GTSNPN, CDR2 SVGIG (reference sequence). The CDR3 is made up of 11 amino acids. Broader study findings: According to the report, clones linked to the disease were significantly enriched in matched synovial fluid samples taken from ankylosing spondylitis patients. One TCR beta motif, made up of about 8 highly homologous variants, appeared characteristic of ankylosing spondylitis blood.

V gene TRBV30 combines with J gene TRBJ2-1; a weak D match, TRBD2 (5 bases). The TCR was taken from a male donor with ankylosing spondylitis or in good health (not recorded which). The sequenced sample consisted of blood, either unsorted or a sorted T cell fraction (not recorded which). CDR3 nucleotides: TGTGCCTGGCGAGGGATTACCAGCCAGTTCTTC. This encodes CAWRGITSQFF.